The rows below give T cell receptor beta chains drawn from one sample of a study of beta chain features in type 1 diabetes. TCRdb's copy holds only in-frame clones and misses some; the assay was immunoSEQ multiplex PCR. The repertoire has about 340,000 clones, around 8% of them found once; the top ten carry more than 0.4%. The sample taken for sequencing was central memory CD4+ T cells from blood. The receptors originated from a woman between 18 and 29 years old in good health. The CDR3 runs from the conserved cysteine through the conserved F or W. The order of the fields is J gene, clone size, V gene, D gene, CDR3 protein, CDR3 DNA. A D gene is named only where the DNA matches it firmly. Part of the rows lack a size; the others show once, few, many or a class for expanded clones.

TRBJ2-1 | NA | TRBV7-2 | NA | CASSLRPRHEQFF | TGTGCCAGCAGCTTACGACCCAGGCATGAGCAGTTCTTC
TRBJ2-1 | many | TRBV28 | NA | CASSQPGRYNEQFF | TGTGCCAGCAGTCAACCGGGACGGTACAATGAGCAGTTCTTC
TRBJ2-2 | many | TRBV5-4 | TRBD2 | CASSLELAGLNTGELFF | TGTGCCAGCAGCTTGGAGCTAGCGGGGCTGAACACCGGGGAGCTGTTTTTT
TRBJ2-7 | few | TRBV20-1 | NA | CSVLAYEQYF | TGCAGTGTACTAGCCTACGAGCAGTACTTC
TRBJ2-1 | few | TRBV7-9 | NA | CASSLARYNEQFF | TGTGCCAGCAGCTTAGCACGATACAATGAGCAGTTCTTC
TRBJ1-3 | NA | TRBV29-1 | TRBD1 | CSVAKTGGSSGNTVYF | TGCAGCGTTGCTAAGACAGGGGGGAGTTCTGGAAACACCGTATATTTT
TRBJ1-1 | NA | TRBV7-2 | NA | CASSLISREGQAFF | TGTGCCAGCAGCTTAATCTCCCGGGAGGGGCAAGCTTTCTTT
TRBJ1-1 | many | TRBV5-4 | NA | CASSTTGGGGNTEAFF | TGTGCCAGCAGCACCACTGGGGGTGGTGGGAACACTGAAGCTTTCTTT
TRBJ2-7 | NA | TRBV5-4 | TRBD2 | CASSLGGRASEQYF | TGTGCCAGCAGCTTGGGCGGGAGGGCCTCCGAGCAGTACTTC
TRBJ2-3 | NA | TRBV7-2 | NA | CASSLDSQYTQYF | TGTGCCAGCAGCTTAGACTCTCAGTATACGCAGTATTTT
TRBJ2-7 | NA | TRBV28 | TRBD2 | CASSLTSGRAHGREQYF | TGTGCCAGCAGTCTAACTAGCGGGAGGGCCCACGGTCGCGAGCAGTACTTC
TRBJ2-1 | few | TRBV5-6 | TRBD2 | CASSLSPGLAGGHGIF | TGTGCCAGCAGCCTGTCCCCAGGACTAGCGGGAGGCCATGGGATCTTC
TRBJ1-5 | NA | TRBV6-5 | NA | CASRRTDNQPQHF | TGTGCCAGCAGACGGACGGACAATCAGCCCCAGCATTTT
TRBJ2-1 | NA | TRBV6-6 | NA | CASSYSHGSSYNEQFF | TGTGCCAGCAGTTACTCCCATGGATCCTCCTACAATGAGCAGTTCTTC
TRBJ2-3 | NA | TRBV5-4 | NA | CASHLGGWGDTQYF | TGTGCCAGCCACCTTGGCGGGTGGGGGGATACGCAGTATTTT
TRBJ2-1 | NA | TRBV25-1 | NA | CASSLPGGAYNEQFF | TGTGCCAGCAGTCTACCCGGAGGAGCCTACAATGAGCAGTTCTTC
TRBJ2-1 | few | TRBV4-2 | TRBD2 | CASSQGPSGVSYNEQFF | TGTGCCAGCAGCCAAGGTCCTAGCGGGGTCTCCTACAATGAGCAGTTCTTC
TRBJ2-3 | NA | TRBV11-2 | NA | CASSFARGGYTDTQYF | TGTGCCAGCAGCTTCGCTAGGGGAGGATACACAGATACGCAGTATTTT
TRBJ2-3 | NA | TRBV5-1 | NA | CASSLVGRPADTQYF | TGCGCCAGCAGCTTGGTGGGCCGTCCGGCAGATACGCAGTATTTT
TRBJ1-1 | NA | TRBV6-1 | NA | CASRNTANTEAFF | TGTGCCAGCAGGAACACAGCGAACACTGAAGCTTTCTTT
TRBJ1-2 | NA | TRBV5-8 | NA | CASSFRTSWGNGYTF | TGTGCCAGCAGCTTTAGGACCTCTTGGGGGAACGGCTACACCTTC
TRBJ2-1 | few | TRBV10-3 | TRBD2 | CAIKTSGGPYNEQFF | TGTGCCATCAAAACATCGGGGGGTCCCTACAATGAGCAGTTCTTC
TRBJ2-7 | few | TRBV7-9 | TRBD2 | CASSLASGVGGEQYF | TGTGCCAGCAGCCTGGCTAGCGGGGTCGGTGGCGAGCAGTACTTC
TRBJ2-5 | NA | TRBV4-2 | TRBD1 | CASSMAGGEETQYF | TGTGCCAGCAGCATGGCAGGGGGCGAGGAGACCCAGTACTTC
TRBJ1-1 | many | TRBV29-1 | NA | CSVATMNTEAFF | TGCAGCGTTGCTACAATGAACACTGAAGCTTTCTTT
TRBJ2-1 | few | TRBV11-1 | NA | CASTQGLRGEQFF | TGTGCCAGCACCCAGGGACTTCGGGGTGAGCAGTTCTTC
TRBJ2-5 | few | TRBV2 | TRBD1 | CASSVTGLQETQYF | TGTGCCAGCAGTGTGACAGGGCTCCAAGAGACCCAGTACTTC
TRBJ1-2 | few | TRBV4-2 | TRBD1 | CASSQEDRVSTNYGYTF | TGTGCCAGCAGCCAAGAGGACAGGGTATCAACTAACTATGGCTACACCTTC
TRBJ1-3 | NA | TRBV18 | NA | CASSRSTGDPSGNTIYF | TGTGCCAGCTCACGTTCGACCGGGGACCCTTCTGGAAACACCATATATTTT
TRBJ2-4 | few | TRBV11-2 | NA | CASSLELAGIQYF | TGTGCCAGCAGCTTAGAACTGGCTGGCATTCAGTACTTC
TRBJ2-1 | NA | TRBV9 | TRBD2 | CASAESGLAGVEQFF | TGTGCCAGCGCGGAATCAGGACTAGCGGGAGTTGAGCAGTTCTTC
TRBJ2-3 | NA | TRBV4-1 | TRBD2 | CASSQMAGGLYTQYF | TGCGCCAGCAGCCAAATGGCGGGAGGGCTATATACGCAGTATTTT
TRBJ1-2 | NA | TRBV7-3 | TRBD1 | CASSSGTGSGYTF | TGTGCCAGCAGCTCCGGGACAGGGAGTGGCTACACCTTC
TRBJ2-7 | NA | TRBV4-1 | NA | CASSPTMAMTYEQYF | TGCGCCAGCAGCCCCACCATGGCTATGACCTACGAGCAGTACTTC